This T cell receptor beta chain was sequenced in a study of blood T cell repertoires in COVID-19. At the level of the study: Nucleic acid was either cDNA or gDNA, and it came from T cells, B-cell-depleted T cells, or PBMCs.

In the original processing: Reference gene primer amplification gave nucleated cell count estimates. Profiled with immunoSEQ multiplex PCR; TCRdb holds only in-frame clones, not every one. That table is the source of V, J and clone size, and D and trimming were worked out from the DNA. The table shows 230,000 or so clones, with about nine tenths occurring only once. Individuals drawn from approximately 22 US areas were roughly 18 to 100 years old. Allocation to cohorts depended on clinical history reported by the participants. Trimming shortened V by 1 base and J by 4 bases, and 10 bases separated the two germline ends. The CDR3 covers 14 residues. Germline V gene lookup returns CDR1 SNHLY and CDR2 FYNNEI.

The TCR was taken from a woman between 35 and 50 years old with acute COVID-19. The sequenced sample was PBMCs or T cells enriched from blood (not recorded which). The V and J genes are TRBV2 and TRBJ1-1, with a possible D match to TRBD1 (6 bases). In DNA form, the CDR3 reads TGTGCCAGCAGTGAAGAGGGAGGGGGCACTGAAGCTTTCTTT. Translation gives CASSEEGGGTEAFF.